One sample yielded the 12 T cell receptor beta chains listed below, sequenced in a study of CD8 T cells in ankylosing spondylitis. Study results and caveats: Roughly eight highly homologous variants made up a TCR beta motif that seemed to typify ankylosing spondylitis blood.

The antigens these receptors bind are not known. TCRdb re-called the 5' RACE reads through MiXCR, storing one row per CDR3 protein. The table lists roughly 700,000 distinct CDR3 sequences, around 20% of them singletons, with around a fifth in the top ten. The sample consisted of blood, either unsorted or a sorted T cell fraction (not recorded which). The receptor set was obtained from a male donor with ankylosing spondylitis.

The J gene is TRBJ2-6, the V gene TRBV5-1, with TRBD1 matching over 7 bases. This CDR3 spans 16 amino acids. V trimming: 0 bases; J trimming: 2 bases; junction bases outside the gene matches: 2. Germline V lookup: CDR1 SGHRS, CDR2 YFSETQ. This CDR3 reads CASSLAQGAGANVLTF. CDR3 sequence (DNA): TGCGCCAGCAGCTTGGCCCAGGGGGCTGGGGCCAACGTCCTGACTTTC.

The J gene is TRBJ2-1, the V gene TRBV7-9, with 7 bases that match TRBD2. Germline loops: CDR1 SEHNR, CDR2 FQNEAQ (reference sequence). V trimming: 3 bases; J trimming: 7 bases; junction bases outside the gene matches: 12. The CDR3 contains 16 residues. In nucleotides, the CDR3 is TGTGCCAGCAGCTTCCTACGGAGCGGGATCGAGAATGAGCAGTTCTTC. It specifies CASSFLRSGIENEQFF.

The chain carries TRBV15 and TRBJ2-3; the D gene could be TRBD1 or TRBD2 (5 bases each). CDR3 length: 17 amino acids. Germline assignment: CDR1 LNHNV and CDR2 YYDKDF (reference sequence). V was trimmed by 0 bases and J by 2 bases, leaving 15 bases between them. CDR3 DNA: TGTGCCACCAGCAGAGATTGGGGCAGGGAGATCACAGATACGCAGTATTTT. Its protein product is CATSRDWGREITDTQYF.

This clonotype was seen more than once but under ten times. The chain is built from TRBV7-9 and TRBJ2-1; D tentatively fits TRBD1 or TRBD2 (5 bases each). Germline V gene sequence: CDR1 SEHNR, CDR2 FQNEAQ (reference sequence). V gave up 5 bases and J gave up 5 bases, with 13 bases separating them. The CDR3 is 14 amino acids. The CDR3 DNA reads TGTGCCAGCAGCCCTTATGGGACGGACAATGAGCAGTTCTTC. Translation: CASSPYGTDNEQFF.

The V and J genes are TRBV4-1 and TRBJ2-7, with D maybe TRBD2 (5 bases). Germline CDR1 reads MGHRA; CDR2 reads YSYEKL. Trimming took off 4 bases at V and 0 bases at J, with 13 bases between the two ends. The length of the CDR3 is 15 residues. DNA for the CDR3: TGCGCCAGCAGCCGAGGGAGTGGAAGCTCCTACGAGCAGTACTTC. This translates into CASSRGSGSSYEQYF.

This clonotype occurred a few times. The chain couples TRBV9 to TRBJ2-3; 12 bases map to TRBD2. The CDR3 runs to 17 residues. Germline V CDR1 and CDR2: SGDLS, YYNGEE. The V segment lost 2 bases and the J segment 2 bases; nucleotides outside the gene matches: 6. The CDR3 loop is CASSVDGLAGITDTQYF. CDR3 sequence (DNA): TGTGCCAGCAGCGTCGACGGACTAGCGGGGATCACAGATACGCAGTATTTT. The variable domain in full, completed from reference TRBV9 and TRBJ2-3, reads DSGVTQTPKHLITATGQRVTLRCSPRSGDLSVYWYQQSLDQGLQFLIQYYNGEERAKGNILERFSAQQFPDLHSELNLSSLELGDSALYFCASSVDGLAGITDTQYFGPGTRLTVL.

This clonotype was detected a few times. The V call is TRBV4-2, the J call TRBJ2-4; 7 positions agree with TRBD2. In germline, CDR1 is LGHNA, CDR2 YNFKEQ. CDR3 size: 13 residues. Germline trimming cut 0 bases from V and 9 bases from J; bases unmatched to any gene: 2. CDR3 protein: CASSQDGRGIQYF. CDR3 bases: TGTGCCAGCAGCCAAGATGGGAGGGGCATTCAGTACTTC.

This clonotype has only a few counts. The V call is TRBV7-2, the J call TRBJ2-5; the D gene could be TRBD1 or TRBD2 (5 bases each). Germline lookup yields CDR1 SGHTA and CDR2 FQGNSA. The CDR3 covers 14 residues. Trimming removed 3 bases at V and 0 bases at J, with 8 bases between. The CDR3 DNA sequence: TGTGCCAGCAGCTTTGGGGGTTACCAAGAGACCCAGTACTTC. It translates to CASSFGGYQETQYF.

This clonotype was found a few times. The chain uses TRBV4-2 and TRBJ2-5; maybe TRBD2 (6 bases). Trimming took 3 bases from V and 2 from J, leaving 10 bases between them. The CDR3 runs 14 residues. In germline, CDR1 is LGHNA, CDR2 YNFKEQ. The DNA for the CDR3 is TGTGCCAGCAGCCATCCCGGGACTCAAGAGACCCAGTACTTC. Encoded protein: CASSHPGTQETQYF.

Only a few counts were recorded for this clonotype. This rearrangement joins TRBV28 to TRBJ2-1; 7 positions agree with TRBD2. V was clipped by 1 base and J by 4 bases; unmatched bases: 7. Germline loops: CDR1 MDHEN, CDR2 SYDVKM. The CDR3 contains 16 residues. CDR3 sequence (DNA): TGTGCCAGCAGTTTATCCCGACTAGCAGATTACAATGAGCAGTTCTTC. It translates to CASSLSRLADYNEQFF.

This clonotype was recorded a few times. The chain employs TRBV27 and TRBJ2-7, with D possibly matching TRBD1 (5 bases). Trimming took 6 bases from V and 12 from J, leaving 27 bases between them. The CDR3 sequence is 15 residues long. The germline V gene encodes CDR1 MNHEY and CDR2 SMNVEV (reference sequence). Here the CDR3 reads CASRSLREPPLVWYF. Here the CDR3 DNA reads TGTGCCAGCAGATCCCTCAGGGAACCGCCATTGGTTTGGTACTTC.

This chain links TRBV7-2 with TRBJ2-3; no clear D. The CDR3 covers 13 residues. Trimming left V 5 bases short and J 2 bases short, with 8 bases between. Germline-derived CDR1 and CDR2 are SGHTA and FQGNSA. The CDR3: CASSPFLTDTQYF. The CDR3 DNA reads TGTGCCAGCAGCCCCTTCCTCACAGATACGCAGTATTTT.